Presented here are 9 T cell receptor beta chains from one specimen sequenced in a study of blood T cell repertoires in COVID-19. Repertoires were generated with immunoSEQ multiplex PCR, while TCRdb's copy carries only in-frame clones and drops some. The repertoire includes approximately 100,000 clones, 84% of them detected once, and roughly 6.3% sits in the top ten. Input material: peripheral blood. All receptors come from a man in his sixties with acute or convalescent COVID-19.

The chain couples TRBV7-7 to TRBJ2-1, with D perhaps TRBD2 (5 bases). This CDR3 contains 14 residues. Trimming took off 1 base at V and 8 bases at J, with 12 bases between the two ends. Germline lookup yields CDR1 SSHAT and CDR2 FNYEAQ (reference sequence). This chain's CDR3 is CASSLELGGDEQFF. In nucleotides, the CDR3 is TGTGCCAGCAGCTTAGAACTAGGTGGGGATGAGCAGTTCTTC.

Only a few counts were recorded for this clone. The chain is built from TRBV18 and TRBJ2-7; 7 bases map to TRBD1. CDR1 is KGHSH, CDR2 LQKENI, per germline. V shed 1 base, J shed 3 bases, and the junction held 3 bases outside the gene matches. The length of the CDR3 is 14 residues. In DNA form, the CDR3 reads TGTGCCAGCTCACCACGGCAGGGGGTCTACGAGCAGTACTTC. This translates into CASSPRQGVYEQYF.

The chain combines TRBV27 with TRBJ2-7; the match to TRBD1 covers 10 bases. CDR3 length equals 14 residues. From germline, CDR1 is MNHEY and CDR2 SMNVEV (reference sequence). V lost 6 bases, J lost 3 bases, and 5 bases stayed unmatched. The CDR3 DNA reads as TGTGCCAGCAGACTGACAGGGGGCTTCTACGAGCAGTACTTC. This codes for CASRLTGGFYEQYF.

This clone was observed a few times. The rearrangement links TRBV10-1 to TRBJ2-1, with D perhaps matching TRBD1 (6 bases). Germline lookup yields CDR1 WNHNN and CDR2 SYGVQD (reference sequence). Trimming left V 4 bases short and J 4 bases short, with 14 bases between. The CDR3 runs 15 residues. This CDR3 is CASSVTGNFYNEQFF. In DNA form, the CDR3 reads TGCGCCAGCAGTGTAACAGGGAACTTTTACAATGAGCAGTTCTTC.

The rearrangement uses TRBV19 and TRBJ1-3; TRBD1 agrees at 8 bases. This CDR3 region has 17 residues. Germline CDR1 and CDR2: LNHDA and SQIVND (reference sequence). J lost 0 bases, V lost 5 bases, and 9 bases had no gene match. The CDR3 DNA is TGTGCCAGTAGTCTACGGACAGGGCAGTTCTCTGGAAACACCATATATTTT. As protein: CASSLRTGQFSGNTIYF.

This clone was detected once. The chain employs TRBV2 and TRBJ1-5; no definite D call. Between the trimmed V and J ends, which lost 6 bases and 0 bases, there was a span of 12 bases. Germline V CDR1 and CDR2: SNHLY, FYNNEI. The CDR3 consists of 15 residues. The CDR3 nucleotides read TGTGCCAGCAGCCTGGACTTCAATAGCAATCAGCCCCAGCATTTT. It encodes CASSLDFNSNQPQHF.

The chain uses TRBV2 and TRBJ1-1; no definite D call. Trimming removed 1 base at V and 2 bases at J, with 5 bases between. Germline CDR1 is SNHLY and CDR2 is FYNNEI. The CDR3 extends over 13 amino acids. The chain's CDR3 is CASSEVANTEAFF. The CDR3 DNA sequence: TGTGCCAGCAGTGAAGTGGCCAACACTGAAGCTTTCTTT. Supplemented by reference TRBV2 and TRBJ1-1, the full variable domain reads EPEVTQTPSHQVTQMGQEVILRCVPISNHLYFYWYRQILGQKVEFLVSFYNNEISEKSEIFDDQFSVERPDGSNFTLKIRSTKLEDSAMYFCASSEVANTEAFFGQGTRLTVV.

This sequence joins TRBV19 and TRBJ2-5; the match to TRBD2 covers 13 bases. Germline V lookup: CDR1 LNHDA, CDR2 SQIVND (reference sequence). Trimming took 5 bases from V and 4 from J; bases not matched to a gene: 13. The CDR3 sequence is 18 residues long. The DNA of the CDR3 is TGTGCCAGTAGTGCCTACCACGGGACTAGCGGGGATCGAGAGACCCAGTACTTC. Encoded protein: CASSAYHGTSGDRETQYF.

The chain has TRBV2 and TRBJ2-2, with TRBD1 as a possible D gene (5 bases). Per the germline V gene, CDR1 is SNHLY and CDR2 is FYNNEI. Trimming stripped 0 bases from V and 4 bases from J, with 18 bases between. This CDR3 contains 18 residues. The CDR3 DNA reads TGTGCCAGCAGTGAAGCGCTTTGGCAGGGCCTATTCACCGGGGAGCTGTTTTTT. Its translation: CASSEALWQGLFTGELFF.